This T cell receptor beta chain was retrieved from a study of lymphopenia after photon versus proton radiotherapy. Findings of the study overall: Under photons, naive T cells and diversity fell while effector/memory populations rose. Larger post-nadir TCR diversity loss correlated inversely with survival in deceased patients.

About this clone itself: Its matching antigen is unknown.

Sequencing was performed with immunoSEQ multiplex PCR; in TCRdb, only in-frame clones are kept and a portion is missing. The table records about 45,000 clones, less than 90% of them present only once. This CDR3 is built from 14 residues. The V end was cut by 1 base, the J end by 0 bases, with 6 bases between. Germline lookup yields CDR1 SEHNR and CDR2 FQNEAQ (reference sequence). The chain links TRBV7-9 to TRBJ1-2, with unresolved D. This clonotype originated in a man aged 35 to 55 with gastric cancer. The specimen was peripheral blood, collected from a patient treated with photon-based radiotherapy. The CDR3 coding sequence is TGTGCCAGCAGCTTAGACGGCCCTAACTATGGCTACACCTTC. Protein sequence: CASSLDGPNYGYTF.